The clone carrying this TCR beta chain was found a few times. This record belongs to a study of blood T cell repertoires in COVID-19. With 4 bases removed from V and 3 bases from J, the gap between germline ends came to 16 bases. The CDR3 runs to 15 residues. The germline V gene encodes CDR1 MNHEY and CDR2 SVGEGT. Clones were sequenced by immunoSEQ multiplex PCR, and TCRdb holds only the in-frame ones, with some missing. The sample carries more than 85,000 clones, approximately 91% recorded once. The specimen was peripheral blood. This receptor was taken from a man in his sixties with acute or convalescent COVID-19. This chain uses TRBV6-2 or TRBV6-3 with TRBJ2-7; weak D call: TRBD2 (5 bases). DNA for the CDR3: TGTGCCAGCAGTTCCCCCCGGACGGGAATCTACGAGCAGTACTTC. It encodes CASSSPRTGIYEQYF.